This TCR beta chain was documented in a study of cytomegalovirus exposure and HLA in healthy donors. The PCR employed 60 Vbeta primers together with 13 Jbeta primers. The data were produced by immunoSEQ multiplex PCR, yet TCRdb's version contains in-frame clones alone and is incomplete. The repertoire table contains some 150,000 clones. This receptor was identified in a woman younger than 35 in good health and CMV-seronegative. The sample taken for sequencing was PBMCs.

As DNA, the CDR3 is TGTGCCTGGACTCAGGGTGCCCACGAGCAGTACTTC. It codes for CAWTQGAHEQYF. This rearrangement joins TRBV30 to TRBJ2-5; D is perhaps TRBD1 (5 bases). The DNA end is more similar to TRBJ2-7, so the J call may be wrong. There are 12 residues in the CDR3. Germline-derived CDR1 and CDR2 are GTSNPN and SVGIG (reference sequence).